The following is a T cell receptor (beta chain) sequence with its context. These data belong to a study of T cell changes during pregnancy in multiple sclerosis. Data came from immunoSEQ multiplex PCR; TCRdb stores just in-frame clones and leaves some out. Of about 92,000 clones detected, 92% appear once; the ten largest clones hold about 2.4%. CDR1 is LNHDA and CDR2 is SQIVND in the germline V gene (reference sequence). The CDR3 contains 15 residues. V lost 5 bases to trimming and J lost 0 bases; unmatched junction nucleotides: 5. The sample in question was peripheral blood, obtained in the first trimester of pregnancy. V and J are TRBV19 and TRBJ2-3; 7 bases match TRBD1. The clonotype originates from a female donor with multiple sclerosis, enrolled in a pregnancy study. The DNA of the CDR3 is TGTGCCAGTAGTTCCCCAGGGGGTAGCACAGATACGCAGTATTTT. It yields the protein CASSSPGGSTDTQYF. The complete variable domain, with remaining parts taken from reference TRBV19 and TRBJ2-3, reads DGGITQSPKYLFRKEGQNVTLSCEQNLNHDAMYWYRQDPGQGLRLIYYSQIVNDFQKGDIAEGYSVSREKKESFPLTVTSAQKNPTAFYLCASSSPGGSTDTQYFGPGTRLTVL.